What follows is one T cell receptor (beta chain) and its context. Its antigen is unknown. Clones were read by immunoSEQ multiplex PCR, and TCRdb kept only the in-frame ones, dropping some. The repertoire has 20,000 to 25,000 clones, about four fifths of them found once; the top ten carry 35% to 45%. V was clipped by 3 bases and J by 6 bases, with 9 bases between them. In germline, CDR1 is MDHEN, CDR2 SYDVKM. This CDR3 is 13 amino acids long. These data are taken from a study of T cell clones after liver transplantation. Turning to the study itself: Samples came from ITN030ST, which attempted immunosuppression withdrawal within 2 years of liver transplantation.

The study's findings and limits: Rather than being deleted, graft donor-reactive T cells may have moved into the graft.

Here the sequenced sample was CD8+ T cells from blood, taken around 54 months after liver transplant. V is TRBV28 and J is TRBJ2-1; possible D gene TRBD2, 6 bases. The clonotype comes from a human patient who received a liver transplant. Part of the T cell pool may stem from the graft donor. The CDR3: CASSLGGINEQFF. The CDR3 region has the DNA TGTGCCAGCAGTTTGGGGGGAATCAATGAGCAGTTCTTC.